This passage covers 2 T cell receptor beta chains from one sample sequenced in a study of identical twins. TCRdb re-called the 5' RACE reads with MiXCR, one entry per CDR3 protein. Seen here are around 670,000 distinct CDR3 sequences, roughly 6% observed once, and the top ten hold roughly 2%. Sequencing input: naive T cells sorted from blood. Receptor source: a man aged 18 to 29 in good health.

This clonotype has at least ten counts. The chain carries TRBV5-1 and TRBJ2-3, with 8 bases identical to TRBD2. CDR1 SGHRS and CDR2 YFSETQ come from the germline V gene. The CDR3 has 14 residues. J lost 5 bases, V lost 5 bases, and 7 bases had no gene match. The CDR3 DNA reads TGCGCCAGCAGAAGCGGGAGTGGTGTAGATACGCAGTATTTT. This encodes CASRSGSGVDTQYF.

This clonotype was detected ten times or more. For the CDR3, the DNA is TGTGCCACCAGCAGCCACGGGGGGAACACCATATATTTT. Residues: CATSSHGGNTIYF. This chain joins TRBV15 and TRBJ1-3, with a possible D match to TRBD1 (5 bases). This CDR3 has 13 residues. Germline CDR1 LNHNV, CDR2 YYDKDF (reference sequence). Trimming took off 3 bases at V and 7 bases at J, with 10 bases between the two ends.